The T cell receptor (beta chain) described here comes from a study of T cell responses to AZD1222 COVID-19 vaccine. Overall study results and limits: It was only after the peak T cell response that any repertoires were sampled.

Worth noting for this clone: Its specificity is not known.

This CDR3 contains 14 residues. With 4 bases removed from V and 4 bases from J, the gap between germline ends came to 13 bases. Germline values: CDR1 KGHSH, CDR2 LQKENI. TCRdb's table, derived via immunoSEQ multiplex PCR, lists solely in-frame clones and lacks some. The sample shows fewer than 150,000 clones, roughly nine tenths of them seen only once. The genes are TRBV18 and TRBJ1-1; D perhaps matches TRBD1 (6 bases). Sample: peripheral blood, taken 28 days after the second AZD1222 dose. The sequence was obtained from an adult who received the AZD1222 COVID-19 vaccine. CDR3 loop: CASSLRDNPTEAFF. DNA for the CDR3: TGTGCCAGCTCACTCCGGGACAATCCCACTGAAGCTTTCTTT.